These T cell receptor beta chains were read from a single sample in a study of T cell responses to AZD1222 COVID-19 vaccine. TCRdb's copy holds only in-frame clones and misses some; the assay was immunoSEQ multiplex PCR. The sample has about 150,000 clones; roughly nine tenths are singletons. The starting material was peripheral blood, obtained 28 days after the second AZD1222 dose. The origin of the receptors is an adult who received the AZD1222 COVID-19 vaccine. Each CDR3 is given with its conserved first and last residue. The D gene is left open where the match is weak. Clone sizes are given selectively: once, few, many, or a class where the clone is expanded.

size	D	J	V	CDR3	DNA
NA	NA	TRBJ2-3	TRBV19	CASSPASWGDTQYF	TGTGCCAGTAGTCCGGCCAGTTGGGGAGATACGCAGTATTTT
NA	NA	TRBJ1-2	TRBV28	CASSFLRSPSIYGYTF	TGTGCCAGCAGTTTTCTACGGAGCCCGTCGATCTATGGCTACACCTTC
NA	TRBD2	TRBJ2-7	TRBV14	CASSLAGLSYEQYF	TGTGCCAGCAGCCTAGCGGGCCTCTCCTACGAGCAGTACTTC
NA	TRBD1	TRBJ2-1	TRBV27	CASSPRDRVGEQFF	TGTGCCAGCAGTCCCCGGGACAGAGTCGGTGAGCAGTTCTTC
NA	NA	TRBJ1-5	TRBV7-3	CASSLSGGPNQPQHF	TGTGCCAGCAGCTTATCGGGGGGCCCGAATCAGCCCCAGCATTTT
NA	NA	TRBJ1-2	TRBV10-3	CAISEGPGTNYGYTF	TGTGCCATCAGTGAGGGTCCAGGGACGAACTATGGCTACACCTTC
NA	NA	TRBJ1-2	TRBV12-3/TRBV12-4	CASSTRNYGYTF	TGTGCCAGCAGTACCCGAAACTATGGCTACACCTTC
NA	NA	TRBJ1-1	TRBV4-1	CASSQVGLNTEAFF	TGCGCCAGCAGCCAAGTAGGACTGAACACTGAAGCTTTCTTT
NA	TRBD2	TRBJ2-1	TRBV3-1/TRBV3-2	CASSRSGGNYNEQFF	TGTGCCAGCAGCCGTAGCGGGGGCAACTACAATGAGCAGTTCTTC
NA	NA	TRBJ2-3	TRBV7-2	CASRRRDAGTDTQYF	TGTGCCAGCAGGAGGCGGGACGCGGGGACAGATACGCAGTATTTT
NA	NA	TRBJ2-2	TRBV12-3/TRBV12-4	CATIGFSTGELFF	TGTGCCACCATAGGCTTTTCCACCGGGGAGCTGTTTTTT
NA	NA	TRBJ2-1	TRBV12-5	CASGLVGSGEGEQFF	TGTGCTAGTGGTTTGGTGGGGTCAGGGGAGGGTGAGCAGTTCTTC
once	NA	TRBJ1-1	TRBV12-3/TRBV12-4	CASSLGSTEAFF	TGTGCCAGCAGTTTGGGGAGCACTGAAGCTTTCTTT
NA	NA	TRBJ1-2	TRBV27	CASSLLGAGGYGYTF	TGTGCCAGCAGTTTACTAGGGGCGGGCGGGTATGGCTACACCTTC
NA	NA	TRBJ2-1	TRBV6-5	CASSYRPSYNEQFF	TGTGCCAGCAGTTACCGGCCGTCCTACAATGAGCAGTTCTTC
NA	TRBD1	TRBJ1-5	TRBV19	CASRAQGGAGQPQHF	TGTGCCAGTAGGGCCCAAGGGGGCGCGGGTCAGCCCCAGCATTTT
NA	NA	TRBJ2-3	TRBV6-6	CASSYSSSTDTQYF	TGTGCCAGCAGTTACTCTTCCTCCACAGATACGCAGTATTTT
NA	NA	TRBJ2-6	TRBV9	CASSPGTGVPSGANVLTF	TGTGCCAGCAGCCCAGGGACGGGAGTGCCCTCTGGGGCCAACGTCCTGACTTTC
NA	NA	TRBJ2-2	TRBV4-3	CASSPRRAPQAGELFF	TGCGCCAGCAGCCCCCGGAGGGCACCACAGGCCGGGGAGCTGTTTTTT
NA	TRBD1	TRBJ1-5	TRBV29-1	CSVGVGTGVSNQPQHF	TGCAGCGTTGGCGTAGGGACAGGGGTTAGCAATCAGCCCCAGCATTTT
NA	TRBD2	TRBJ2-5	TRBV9	CASSVQASGRGIGETQYF	TGTGCCAGCAGCGTACAGGCTAGCGGGAGAGGAATCGGGGAGACCCAGTACTTC
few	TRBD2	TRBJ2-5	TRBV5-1	CASSPQSSGRATYETQYF	TGCGCCAGCAGCCCTCAGTCTAGCGGGAGGGCCACGTATGAGACCCAGTACTTC
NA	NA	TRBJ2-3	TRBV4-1	CASSQGHRVGDTQYF	TGCGCCAGCAGCCAGGGTCACAGGGTGGGAGATACGCAGTATTTT
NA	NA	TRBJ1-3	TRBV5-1	CASSPNTGSGNTIYF	TGCGCCAGCAGCCCAAACACAGGCTCTGGAAACACCATATATTTT
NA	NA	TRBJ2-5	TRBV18	CASSPPTAGETQYF	TGTGCCAGCTCACCACCGACGGCGGGAGAGACCCAGTACTTC
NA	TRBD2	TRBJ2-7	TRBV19	CASSTMGPTSGVDEQYF	TGTGCCAGTAGTACCATGGGGCCGACTAGCGGGGTTGACGAGCAGTACTTC
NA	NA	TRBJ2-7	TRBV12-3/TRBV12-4	CASSLLDYEQYF	TGTGCCAGCAGTTTACTGGACTACGAGCAGTACTTC
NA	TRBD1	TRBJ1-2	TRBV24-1	CATSPGTGGGYTF	TGTGCCACCAGTCCAGGGACAGGGGGAGGCTACACCTTC
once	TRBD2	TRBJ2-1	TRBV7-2	CASSLDWASGYNEQFF	TGTGCCAGCAGCTTAGATTGGGCTAGCGGATACAATGAGCAGTTCTTC
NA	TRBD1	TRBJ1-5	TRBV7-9	CASSRTGGASLNQPQHF	TGTGCCAGCAGCCGTACAGGGGGCGCGTCCCTTAATCAGCCCCAGCATTTT
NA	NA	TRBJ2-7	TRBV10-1	CASSEMRVWYF	TGCGCCAGCAGTGAGATGAGGGTCTGGTACTTC
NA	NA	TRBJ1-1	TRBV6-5	CASSYSRFNTEAFF	TGTGCCAGCAGTTACTCACGGTTTAACACTGAAGCTTTCTTT
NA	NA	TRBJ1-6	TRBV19	CASNRIIQGAYSPLHF	TGTGCCAGTAACCGAATTATACAGGGTGCATATTCACCCCTCCACTTT
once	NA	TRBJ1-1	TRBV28	CASTLLGPGTEAFF	TGTGCCAGCACCCTACTCGGGCCGGGCACTGAAGCTTTCTTT
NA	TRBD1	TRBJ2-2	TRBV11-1	CASSFDRVVSGELFF	TGTGCCAGCAGCTTCGACAGGGTTGTTTCCGGGGAGCTGTTTTTT
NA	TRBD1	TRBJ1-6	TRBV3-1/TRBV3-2	CASSQDKGAYSPLHF	TGTGCCAGCAGCCAAGATAAGGGGGCGTATTCACCCCTCCACTTT
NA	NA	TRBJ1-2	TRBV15	CATSISQDGREGYTF	TGTGCCACCAGCATTTCTCAGGACGGAAGAGAAGGCTACACCTTC
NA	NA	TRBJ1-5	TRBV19	CAGRTGNQPQHF	TGTGCCGGGCGGACAGGCAATCAGCCCCAGCATTTT
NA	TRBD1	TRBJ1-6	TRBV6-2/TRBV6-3	CASSSTGPEHSPLHF	TGTGCCAGCAGTTCGACAGGGCCAGAACATTCACCCCTCCACTTT
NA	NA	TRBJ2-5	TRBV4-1	CASSLGGGTQETQYF	TGCGCCAGCAGCCTCGGAGGCGGCACACAAGAGACCCAGTACTTC
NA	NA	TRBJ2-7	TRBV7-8	CASSFRDSSYEQYF	TGTGCCAGCAGCTTCAGGGATAGCTCCTACGAGCAGTACTTC
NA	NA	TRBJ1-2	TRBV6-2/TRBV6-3	CASSYDPLVGYTF	TGTGCCAGCAGTTACGACCCCCTTGTTGGCTACACCTTC
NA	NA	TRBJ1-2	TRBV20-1	CSATERVNYGYTF	TGCAGTGCTACTGAAAGGGTGAACTATGGCTACACCTTC
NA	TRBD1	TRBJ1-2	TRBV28	CASSFPGQGVGYTF	TGTGCCAGCAGTTTCCCCGGACAGGGGGTGGGCTACACCTTC
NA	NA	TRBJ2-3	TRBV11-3	CASSSGDSTDTQYF	TGTGCCAGCAGTAGCGGCGATAGCACAGATACGCAGTATTTT
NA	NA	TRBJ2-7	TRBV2	CASSGRQGMEEQYF	TGTGCCAGCAGTGGGAGGCAGGGGATGGAGGAGCAGTACTTC